This TCR beta chain was recorded in a study of blood T cell repertoires in COVID-19. Clones were read by immunoSEQ multiplex PCR, and TCRdb kept only the in-frame ones, dropping some. The sample records approximately 160,000 clones, around 84% being singletons. A Seattle source enrolled patients during active infection and followed them longitudinally. The material sequenced was peripheral blood. This sequence was found in an older woman with COVID-19, enrolled during active disease.

CDR3 in DNA: TGTGCCAGCAGCTTAGGTCCTAGGAATGAGCAGTTCTTC. Protein sequence: CASSLGPRNEQFF. This sequence joins TRBV11-2 and TRBJ2-1; D gene unclear. This CDR3 region has 13 residues. The V end was cut by 1 base, the J end by 7 bases, with 8 bases between. The germline gives CDR1 SGHAT, CDR2 FQNNGV.